The present entry profiles one T cell receptor beta chain with its context. The data are from a study of T cell changes during pregnancy in multiple sclerosis. TCRdb's copy holds only in-frame clones and misses some; the assay was immunoSEQ multiplex PCR. The sample includes approximately 60,000 clones, approximately 95% of them seen just once. This CDR3 has 15 residues. Germline V lookup: CDR1 SGHKS, CDR2 YYEKEE (reference sequence). V lost 4 bases and J 8 bases, leaving 19 bases between the germline ends. This receptor was taken from a female donor with multiple sclerosis, enrolled in a pregnancy study. Sample: CD8+ T cells from peripheral blood mononuclear cells, taken in the second trimester of pregnancy. This chain uses TRBV5-5 with TRBJ2-1; perhaps TRBD2 as D (6 bases). CDR3 amino acids: CASSTPKTRFDEQFF. CDR3 nucleotides: TGTGCCAGCAGCACCCCCAAGACTAGGTTCGATGAGCAGTTCTTC.